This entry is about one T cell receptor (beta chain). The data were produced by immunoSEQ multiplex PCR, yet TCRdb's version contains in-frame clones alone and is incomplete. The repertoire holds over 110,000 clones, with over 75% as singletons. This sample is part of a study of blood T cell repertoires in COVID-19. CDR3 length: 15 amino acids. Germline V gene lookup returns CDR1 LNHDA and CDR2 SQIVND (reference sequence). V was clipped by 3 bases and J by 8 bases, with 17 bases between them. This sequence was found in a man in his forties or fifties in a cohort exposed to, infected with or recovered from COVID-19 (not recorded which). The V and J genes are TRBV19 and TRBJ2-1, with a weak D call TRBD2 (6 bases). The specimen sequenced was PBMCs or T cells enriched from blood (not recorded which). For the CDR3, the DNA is TGTGCCAGTAGTATCTTTGGGAGGCTAGGCGATGAGCAGTTCTTC. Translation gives CASSIFGRLGDEQFF.